A selection of T cell receptor beta chains follows, all from one sample in a study of T cell responses to AZD1222 COVID-19 vaccine. TCRdb's copy holds only in-frame clones and misses some; the assay was immunoSEQ multiplex PCR. The sample holds approximately 100,000 clones, approximately 86% seen once. The source material was peripheral blood, sampled 28 days after the second dose of the MenACWY control vaccine. The receptors here all came from an adult who received the MenACWY meningococcal vaccine as a control. Each CDR3 is given with its conserved first and last residue. A D gene is named only where the DNA matches it firmly. Where a row states a size, it is once, few, many or the class of an expanded clone; other rows omit it.

size,D,J,V,CDR3,DNA
NA,TRBD1,TRBJ1-2,TRBV11-2,CASSFPTGENYGYTF,TGTGCCAGCAGCTTCCCGACAGGGGAAAACTATGGCTACACCTTC
NA,NA,TRBJ2-7,TRBV18,CASSPGPGSEQYF,TGTGCCAGCTCACCGGGTCCGGGTTCCGAGCAGTACTTC
NA,TRBD1,TRBJ2-5,TRBV7-9,CASSLGDRGFQETQYF,TGTGCCAGCAGCTTAGGCGACAGGGGTTTTCAAGAGACCCAGTACTTC
once,TRBD1,TRBJ2-2,TRBV6-5,CASRTGGNTGELFF,TGTGCCAGCAGGACAGGGGGCAACACCGGGGAGCTGTTTTTT
NA,NA,TRBJ2-7,TRBV18,CASSPGASSYEQYF,TGTGCCAGCTCCCCAGGAGCGAGCTCCTACGAGCAGTACTTC
NA,TRBD1,TRBJ2-5,TRBV7-9,CASSTPGQGKSGTQYF,TGTGCCAGCAGCACCCCAGGACAGGGGAAGTCGGGGACCCAGTACTTC
once,NA,TRBJ1-4,TRBV13,CASNRRTVADEKLFF,TGTGCCAGCAATCGTCGGACGGTGGCGGATGAAAAACTGTTTTTT
NA,NA,TRBJ2-2,TRBV5-4,CASSLGRVNGELFF,TGTGCCAGCAGCTTGGGCAGGGTTAACGGGGAGCTGTTTTTT
few,NA,TRBJ1-3,TRBV7-2,CASSLARSGNTIYF,TGTGCCAGCAGCTTAGCTCGATCTGGAAACACCATATATTTT
NA,NA,TRBJ2-7,TRBV18,CASSPPALTYEQYF,TGTGCCAGCTCACCCCCGGCACTTACCTACGAGCAGTACTTC
NA,NA,TRBJ1-5,TRBV19,CASSWGTQQPQHF,TGTGCCAGTAGTTGGGGGACCCAACAGCCCCAGCATTTT
NA,NA,TRBJ2-5,TRBV7-7,CASSLNSGQLTETQYF,TGTGCTAGCAGCCTTAACTCGGGACAACTTACAGAGACCCAGTACTTC
once,TRBD1,TRBJ1-5,TRBV6-5,CASSRTGPSNQPQHF,TGTGCCAGCAGCAGGACAGGGCCCAGCAATCAGCCCCAGCATTTT
NA,TRBD1,TRBJ1-2,TRBV6-5,CASSLYRDRGREGYTF,TGTGCCAGCAGTTTGTACCGGGACAGGGGGCGCGAAGGCTACACCTTC
NA,NA,TRBJ1-6,TRBV19,CASSIGPATNSPLHF,TGTGCCAGTAGTATAGGCCCCGCAACTAATTCACCCCTCCACTTT
NA,NA,TRBJ2-5,TRBV20-1,CSAQHQETQYF,TGCAGTGCCCAGCACCAAGAGACCCAGTACTTC
NA,TRBD1,TRBJ2-5,TRBV29-1,CSVHGQGSQETQYF,TGCAGCGTTCACGGACAGGGCAGTCAAGAGACCCAGTACTTC
NA,NA,TRBJ1-6,TRBV5-6,CASSLASNSPLHF,TGTGCCAGCAGCCTGGCTAGCAATTCACCCCTCCACTTT
NA,TRBD1,TRBJ1-1,TRBV5-6,CASSVRQGRAFF,TGTGCCAGCAGCGTGCGACAGGGGCGAGCTTTCTTT
few,NA,TRBJ2-1,TRBV5-5,CASSFTGYEQFF,TGTGCCAGCAGCTTCACAGGGTATGAGCAGTTCTTC
NA,TRBD2,TRBJ2-5,TRBV5-8,CASSLGLAGKETQYF,TGTGCCAGCAGCTTGGGACTAGCGGGGAAAGAGACCCAGTACTTC
NA,NA,TRBJ1-2,TRBV9,CASSVGALDYGYTF,TGTGCCAGCAGCGTAGGAGCACTGGACTATGGCTACACCTTC
NA,NA,TRBJ1-2,TRBV6-6,CASSLRGGSGYGYTF,TGTGCCAGCAGCCTTCGGGGGGGGAGTGGCTATGGCTACACCTTC
NA,NA,TRBJ2-2,TRBV7-6,CASSRRAGTANTGELFF,TGTGCCAGCAGCCGTCGTGCCGGGACGGCCAACACCGGGGAGCTGTTTTTT
NA,NA,TRBJ1-2,TRBV6-5,CASSDSGRLYGYTF,TGTGCCAGCAGCGATTCGGGACGGCTTTATGGCTACACCTTC
NA,TRBD2,TRBJ2-7,TRBV4-1,CASSQGLAGGPSYEQYF,TGCGCCAGCAGCCAAGGACTAGCGGGGGGGCCCTCCTACGAGCAGTACTTC
NA,NA,TRBJ2-6,TRBV4-1,CASSQLGKRSGANVLTF,TGCGCCAGCAGCCAATTAGGGAAACGCTCTGGGGCCAACGTCCTGACTTTC
NA,NA,TRBJ1-2,TRBV28,CASGPLNYGYTF,TGTGCCAGCGGTCCTTTGAACTATGGCTACACCTTC
NA,TRBD1,TRBJ2-5,TRBV7-6,CASSPRQGALGETQYF,TGTGCCAGCAGCCCCCGACAGGGGGCCTTGGGAGAGACCCAGTACTTC
NA,NA,TRBJ1-4,TRBV6-6,CASSLTQGTNEKLFF,TGTGCCAGCAGTTTAACACAGGGAACTAATGAAAAACTGTTTTTT
NA,NA,TRBJ1-2,TRBV28,CASSSYLGYGYTF,TGTGCCAGCAGTTCCTACCTCGGCTATGGCTACACCTTC
NA,NA,TRBJ1-4,TRBV7-9,CASSPTTWGATNEKLFF,TGTGCCAGCAGCCCGACGACTTGGGGAGCGACTAATGAAAAACTGTTTTTT
NA,TRBD2,TRBJ2-3,TRBV7-9,CASSPSGGTSTDTQYF,TGTGCCAGCAGCCCAAGCGGGGGAACTAGCACAGATACGCAGTATTTT
NA,TRBD2,TRBJ2-1,TRBV5-6,CASSKRGGSNEQFF,TGTGCCAGCAGCAAGCGGGGGGGCAGTAATGAGCAGTTCTTC
NA,TRBD2,TRBJ2-5,TRBV7-8,CASSPPGTSGEETQYF,TGTGCCAGCAGCCCCCCCGGGACTAGCGGGGAAGAGACCCAGTACTTC
NA,NA,TRBJ2-7,TRBV10-3,CAISDTGLGYEQYF,TGTGCCATCAGCGATACAGGGTTAGGTTACGAGCAGTACTTC
NA,NA,TRBJ2-7,TRBV7-9,CASRAGTSGGHEQYF,TGTGCCAGCAGGGCTGGGACTTCTGGGGGCCACGAGCAGTACTTC
NA,NA,TRBJ1-1,TRBV28,CASSPKGQNTEAFF,TGTGCCAGCAGTCCAAAGGGACAGAACACTGAAGCTTTCTTT
NA,TRBD1,TRBJ1-5,TRBV18,CASSLRQGEKNQPQHF,TGTGCCAGCTCCCTTAGACAGGGTGAGAAGAATCAGCCCCAGCATTTT
once,NA,TRBJ2-1,TRBV3-1/TRBV3-2,CASSQGTGRGNEQFF,TGTGCCAGCAGCCAAGGGACAGGGAGGGGGAATGAGCAGTTCTTC
NA,TRBD1,TRBJ1-2,TRBV6-4,CAQGMGDYGYTF,TGTGCACAGGGGATGGGGGACTATGGCTACACCTTC
NA,TRBD1,TRBJ1-5,TRBV24-1,CATSESTGGQGQPQHF,TGTGCCACCAGTGAGTCGACAGGGGGCCAAGGTCAGCCCCAGCATTTT
once,TRBD2,TRBJ2-3,TRBV20-1,CSASLAGAFNTDTQYF,TGCAGTGCTAGTTTAGCGGGGGCCTTTAACACAGATACGCAGTATTTT
NA,NA,TRBJ2-7,TRBV28,CASGLVQEESEQYF,TGTGCCAGCGGTCTCGTACAGGAGGAGTCCGAGCAGTACTTC
NA,NA,TRBJ1-5,TRBV6-2/TRBV6-3,CASSYSGITMNQPQHF,TGTGCCAGCAGTTACTCGGGTATAACAATGAATCAGCCCCAGCATTTT
NA,TRBD2,TRBJ2-5,TRBV4-2,CASSQDLLAGEETQYF,TGTGCCAGCAGCCAAGACTTACTAGCGGGGGAAGAGACCCAGTACTTC
few,NA,TRBJ1-2,TRBV24-1,CATSDRMTDGYTF,TGTGCCACCAGTGATAGAATGACAGATGGCTACACCTTC
NA,NA,TRBJ1-1,TRBV5-1,CASSLARDNSFFTEAFF,TGCGCCAGCAGCTTGGCCCGGGACAATAGTTTTTTCACTGAAGCTTTCTTT
NA,TRBD2,TRBJ2-1,TRBV6-5,CASSSGLAEYNEQFF,TGTGCCAGCAGTTCCGGACTAGCGGAATACAATGAGCAGTTCTTC
few,NA,TRBJ2-7,TRBV7-2,CASSFQSGTLIEGEQYF,TGTGCCAGCAGCTTCCAATCCGGGACCTTAATTGAGGGCGAGCAGTACTTC